This note documents a single T cell receptor (beta chain) sequence. Its target is unknown. Germline V gene sequence: CDR1 MNHNS, CDR2 SASEGT. The CDR3 totals 20 residues. The V segment lost 4 bases and the J segment 8 bases; nucleotides outside the gene matches: 24. The naive CD8 subset, CD45RO-negative cells positively selected for CCR7, excluded terminally differentiated effector memory CD45RA+ cells. These data come from a study of shared clonotypes between healthy human individuals. Running of the assay took place at deep level. Every immunoSEQ plate was one replicate of a subset's evenly spread DNA. This table comes from immunoSEQ multiplex PCR, and its TCRdb copy is limited to in-frame clones, with some not included. The sample consists of around 580,000 clones, roughly 98% of them appearing once. Study-wide results and caveats: The represented genetic and exposure-history diversity was limited by the small number of donors. Shared clonotypes across all four donors exceeded non-shared ones in generation probability.

The specimen was naive CD8+ T cells sorted from blood. The chain combines TRBV6-1 with TRBJ1-4, with TRBD1 matching over 8 bases. This TCR was recovered from a man aged 30 to 39 in good health. CDR3 in DNA: TGTGCCAGCAGTGCAACTTCTCCCCTCAATTTCAGGGGGCACGACGAAAAACTGTTTTTT. It codes for CASSATSPLNFRGHDEKLFF.